This T cell receptor (beta chain) was recovered during a study of cytomegalovirus exposure and HLA in healthy donors. Study results and caveats: A later analysis associated some 16,000 TCR beta sequences with HLA alleles at a 0.05 false discovery rate. Across donors, sequencing depth was assumed by presence/absence analyses to be roughly uniform.

As for this clone: Its antigen is unknown.

Germline lookup yields CDR1 SEHNR and CDR2 FQNEAQ (reference sequence). The ends lost 2 bases at V and 7 bases at J; junction bases unmatched: 3. The CDR3 totals 13 residues. Use of 60 Vbeta and 13 Jbeta primers characterized the PCR. Sequencing used immunoSEQ multiplex PCR; TCRdb keeps in-frame clones, though not all of them. The sample shows some 170,000 clones, 65% to 85% of them seen only once. The sequence derives from a female donor in good health and CMV-seronegative. The chain couples TRBV7-9 to TRBJ1-2; 8 nucleotides agree with TRBD1. Sequencing was done on a sample of PBMCs. CDR3 amino acids: CASSLKTGAGYTF. CDR3 nucleotide sequence: TGTGCCAGCAGCTTAAAGACAGGGGCTGGCTACACCTTC.